This T cell receptor (beta chain) was obtained from a study of shared clonotypes between healthy human individuals (dated by TCRdb to 2020 to 2022). In terms of the full investigation: The cohort comprised a couple of women and a few men aged 18 to 49 years. Per donor, three plates each were used for CD4 naive and CD4 memory, two for CD8 naive, and one for CD8 memory. The study deeply sequenced blood TCR repertoires of several healthy adults to estimate repertoire size and the extent of clonotype sharing between individuals. Libraries were prepared and TCR repertoires were sequenced by different laboratories using diverse techniques, in order to increase sequencing depth and limit assay-specific biases. Per donor, leukapheresis produced somewhere between about 0.9 and 9.5 billion PBMCs.

Regarding this clone: Its target antigen remains unknown. Base-call qualities are not available, and no considerably larger clone is one nucleotide away.

CD8 naive samples were CD45RO-negative cells positively selected for CCR7, giving a CD45RA+CCR7+ population that excluded TemRA cells. The donors were healthy, HIV-negative adults with no recently reported acute infections or vaccinations. All donors were Caucasian adults living in Nashville, Tennessee, USA. Blood was collected by leukapheresis, and PBMCs were isolated by Ficoll-Histopaque density gradient centrifugation and then cryopreserved in liquid nitrogen vapor phase. Analytical flow cytometry was used to check the purity and quantity of every magnetically sorted T cell population. Each sorted fraction had its genomic DNA isolated and then quantified by UV absorbance on a Nanodrop 2000c. Using the deep immunoSEQ assay, multiplex PCR amplified TCR CDR3 regions from genomic DNA. Extracted genomic DNA from each cell subset was distributed evenly across all wells of several immunoSEQ 96-well plates, and each plate was treated as a replicate. For sorted subsets, around 200 ng genomic DNA, equal to some 28,000 T cell genomes, was loaded into each replicate PCR. The purified libraries were quantified using a Qubit 3.0 fluorometer, sized with a Bioanalyzer 2100, and then quantified again using the KAPA Library Quantification kit. A separate single-read 150-cycle Illumina NextSeq 550 flow cell was used to sequence each immunoSEQ 96-well plate. The published analysis was carried out like this. Because only junctional sequences without quality scores were contained in the immunoSEQ output, filtering matching that applied to full-length reads could not be performed. To assign V/J genes and CDR3, sequences were annotated against IMGT germline references using PyIR, a Python wrapper for IgBLAST v1.9. Reads with weak V/J assignments (E-value above 1e-6), missing CDR3, stop codons, out-of-frame junctions, or ambiguous translated residues were removed. V3J clonotypes were defined as sequences sharing the same inferred V gene, J gene, and CDR3 amino acid sequence. Percentage overlap between repertoires was computed as shared unique clonotypes divided by the size of the smaller repertoire. RTK rarefaction, the Chao1 estimator, and Recon v2.1 estimates of unobserved clonotypes were used to assess repertoire richness. Generation probabilities were computed with OLGA for all TCRbeta clonotypes obtained by the gDNA method from several donors. As stored in TCRdb, this immuneACCESS dataset retains in-frame rearrangements with V and J assigned. A fraction of the clones does not appear; measured against another copy, unresolved V genes explain less than half of the discrepancy, and the remainder lacks a known reason. The V and J calls and clone size are taken from that table; D and trimming were inferred from the DNA. For this sample there are about 2 million clones; roughly 94% appear just once. The top ten constitute 1.2% of the sample.

Study-wide findings and limitations: Based on pairwise subsampling, the degree of clonotype sharing among donors was expected to be affected by sequencing depth. Naive subsets generally had larger estimated clonotype richness than memory subsets did. Sampling was restricted to blood, and TCR repertoires in tissues likely differ from the TCR repertoires found in blood. Because the study included only a small number of donors, the genetic and exposure-history diversity represented was limited. Even with the large sequencing depth, rarefaction of the sorted-subset datasets indicated that sequencing was incomplete. Compared with non-shared clonotypes, clonotypes shared by all four sorted-subset donors had higher generation probabilities. Across a handful of donors, roughly 5.4% of naive CD4, 3.5% of naive CD8, approximately 2.5% of memory CD4, and approximately 0.4% of memory CD8 clonotypes were shared.

Specimen: naive CD8+ T cells sorted from blood. The cell subset or site label on this specimen signifies: CD45RA+CCR7+. The TCR sequence derives from a man younger than 35 in good health.

This receptor carries the CDR3 CASSYHRGTNTEAFF. The DNA sequence is TGTGCCAGCAGTTACCACAGGGGGACGAACACTGAAGCTTTCTTT. The chain uses TRBV6-5 and TRBJ1-1, and 8 junctional nucleotides match TRBD1. CDR1 and CDR2, looked up from the germline V gene, are MNHEY and SVGAGI. Its CDR3 holds 15 amino acids, cysteine through phenylalanine. This entry keeps only the CDR3 DNA: 45 bases, framed from base 1. Trimming takes 2 bases off V and 1 base off J; junction bases not matched to a gene: 3.